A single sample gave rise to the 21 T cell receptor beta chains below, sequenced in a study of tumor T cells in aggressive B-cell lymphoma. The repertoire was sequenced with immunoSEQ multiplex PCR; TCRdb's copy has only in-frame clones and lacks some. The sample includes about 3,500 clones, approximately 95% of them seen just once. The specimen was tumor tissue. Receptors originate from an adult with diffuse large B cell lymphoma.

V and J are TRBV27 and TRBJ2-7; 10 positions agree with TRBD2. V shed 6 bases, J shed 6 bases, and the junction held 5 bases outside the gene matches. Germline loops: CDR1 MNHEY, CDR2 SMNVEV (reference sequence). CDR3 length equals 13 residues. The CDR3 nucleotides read TGTGCCAGCAGGAGCGGGAGGGCTGGCGAGCAGTACTTC. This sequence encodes CASRSGRAGEQYF.

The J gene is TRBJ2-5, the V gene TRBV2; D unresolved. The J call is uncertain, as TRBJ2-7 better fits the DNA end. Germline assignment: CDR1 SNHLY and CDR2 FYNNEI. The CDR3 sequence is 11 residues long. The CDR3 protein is CASRLFYEQYF. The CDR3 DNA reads TGTGCCAGCAGGCTCTTTTACGAGCAGTACTTC.

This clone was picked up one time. In DNA form, the CDR3 reads TGCAGCGTTGATGCGGGGGGCACAGATACGCAGTATTTT. Translating it yields CSVDAGGTDTQYF. This chain links TRBV29-1 with TRBJ2-3; 7 positions match TRBD2. J gave up 1 base and V 3 bases, and 1 base lay outside the gene matches. Germline CDR1 and CDR2: SQVTM and ANQGSEA. The CDR3 is made up of 13 amino acids.

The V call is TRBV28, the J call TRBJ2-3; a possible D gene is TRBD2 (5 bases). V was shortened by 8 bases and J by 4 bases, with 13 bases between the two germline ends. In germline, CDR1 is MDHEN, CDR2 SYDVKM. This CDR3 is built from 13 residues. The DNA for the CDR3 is TGTGCCAGCCGGGCGGACTTGTCAGATACGCAGTATTTT. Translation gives CASRADLSDTQYF.

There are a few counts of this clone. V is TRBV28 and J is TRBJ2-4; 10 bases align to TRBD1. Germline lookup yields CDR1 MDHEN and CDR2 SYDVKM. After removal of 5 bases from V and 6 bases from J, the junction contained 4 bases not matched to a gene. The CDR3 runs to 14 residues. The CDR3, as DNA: TGTGCCAGCAGTCCCGGACAGGGGGGAAACATTCAGTACTTC. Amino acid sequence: CASSPGQGGNIQYF.

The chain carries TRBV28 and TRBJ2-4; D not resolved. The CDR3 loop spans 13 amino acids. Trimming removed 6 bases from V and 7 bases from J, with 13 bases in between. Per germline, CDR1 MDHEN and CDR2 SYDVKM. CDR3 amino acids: CASRPKFTNIQYF. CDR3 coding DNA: TGTGCCAGCAGGCCTAAATTCACGAACATTCAGTACTTC.

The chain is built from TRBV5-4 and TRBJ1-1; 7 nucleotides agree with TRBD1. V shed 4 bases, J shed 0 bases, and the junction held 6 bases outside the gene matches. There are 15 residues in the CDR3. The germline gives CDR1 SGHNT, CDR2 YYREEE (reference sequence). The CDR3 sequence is CASSGNRGLNTEAFF. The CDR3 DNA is TGTGCCAGCAGCGGGAACAGGGGCCTGAACACTGAAGCTTTCTTT.

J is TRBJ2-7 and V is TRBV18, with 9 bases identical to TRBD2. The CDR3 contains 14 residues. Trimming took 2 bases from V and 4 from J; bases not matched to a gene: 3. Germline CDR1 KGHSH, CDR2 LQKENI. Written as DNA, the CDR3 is TGTGCCAGCTCACCAGCGGGAGGGCCTTACGAGCAGTACTTC. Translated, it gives CASSPAGGPYEQYF.

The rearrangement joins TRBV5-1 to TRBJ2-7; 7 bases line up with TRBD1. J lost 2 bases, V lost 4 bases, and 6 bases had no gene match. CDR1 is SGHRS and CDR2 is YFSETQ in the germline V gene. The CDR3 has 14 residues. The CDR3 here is CASSHSGTAYEQYF. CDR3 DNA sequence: TGCGCCAGCAGCCACTCCGGGACAGCCTACGAGCAGTACTTC.

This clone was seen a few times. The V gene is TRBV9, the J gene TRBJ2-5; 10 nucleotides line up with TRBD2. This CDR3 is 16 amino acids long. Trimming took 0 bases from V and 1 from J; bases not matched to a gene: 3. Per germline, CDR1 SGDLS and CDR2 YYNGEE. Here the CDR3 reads CASSVAAGGPQETQYF. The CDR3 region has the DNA TGTGCCAGCAGCGTAGCAGCGGGAGGGCCCCAAGAGACCCAGTACTTC.

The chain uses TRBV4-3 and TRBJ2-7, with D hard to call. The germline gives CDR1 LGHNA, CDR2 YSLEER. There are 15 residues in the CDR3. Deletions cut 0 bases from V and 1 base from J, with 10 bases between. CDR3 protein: CASSQDPQNSYEQYF. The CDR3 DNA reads TGCGCCAGCAGCCAAGACCCCCAAAATTCCTACGAGCAGTACTTC.

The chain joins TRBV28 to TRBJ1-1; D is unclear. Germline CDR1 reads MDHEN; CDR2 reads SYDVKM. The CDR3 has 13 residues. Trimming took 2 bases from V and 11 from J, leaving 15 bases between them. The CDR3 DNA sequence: TGTGCCAGCAGTTTAGAGGCCCCGAAGCGGGCTTTCTTT. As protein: CASSLEAPKRAFF.

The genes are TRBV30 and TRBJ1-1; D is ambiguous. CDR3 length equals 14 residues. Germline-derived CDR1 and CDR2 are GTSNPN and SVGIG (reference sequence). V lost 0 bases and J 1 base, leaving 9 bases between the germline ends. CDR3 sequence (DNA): TGTGCCTGGAGTGTACGCCGAGGGAACACTGAAGCTTTCTTT. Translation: CAWSVRRGNTEAFF.

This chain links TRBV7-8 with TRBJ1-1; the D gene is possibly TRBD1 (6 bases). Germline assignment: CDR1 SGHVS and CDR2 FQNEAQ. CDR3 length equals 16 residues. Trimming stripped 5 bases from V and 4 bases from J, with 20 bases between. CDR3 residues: CASSLRTQGRGTEAFF. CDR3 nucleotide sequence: TGTGCCAGCAGCCTTAGAACGCAGGGGAGAGGCACTGAAGCTTTCTTT. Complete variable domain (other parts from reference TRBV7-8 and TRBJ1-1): GAGVSQSPRYKVAKRGQDVALRCDPISGHVSLFWYQQALGQGPEFLTYFQNEAQLDKSGLPSDRFFAERPEGSVSTLKIQRTQQEDSAVYLCASSLRTQGRGTEAFFGQGTRLTVV.

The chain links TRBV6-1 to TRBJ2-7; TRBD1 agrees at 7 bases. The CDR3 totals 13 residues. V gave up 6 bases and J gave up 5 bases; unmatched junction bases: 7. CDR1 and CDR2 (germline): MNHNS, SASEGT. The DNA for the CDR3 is TGTGCCAGCAGCGCTAGACAGGGCCACGAGCAGTACTTC. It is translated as CASSARQGHEQYF.

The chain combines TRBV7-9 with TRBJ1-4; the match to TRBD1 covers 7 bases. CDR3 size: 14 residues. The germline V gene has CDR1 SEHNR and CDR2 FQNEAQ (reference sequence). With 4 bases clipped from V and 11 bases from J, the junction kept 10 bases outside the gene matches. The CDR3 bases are TGTGCCAGCAGCTCACCTGGACAGGCGGGCAAACTGTTTTTT. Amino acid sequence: CASSSPGQAGKLFF.

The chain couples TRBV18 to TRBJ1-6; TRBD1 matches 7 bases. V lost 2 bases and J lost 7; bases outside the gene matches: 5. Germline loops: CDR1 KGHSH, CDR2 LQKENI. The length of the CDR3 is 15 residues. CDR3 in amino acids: CASSPSTGRNSPLHF. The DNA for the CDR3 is TGTGCCAGCTCACCATCGACAGGGAGGAATTCACCCCTCCACTTT.

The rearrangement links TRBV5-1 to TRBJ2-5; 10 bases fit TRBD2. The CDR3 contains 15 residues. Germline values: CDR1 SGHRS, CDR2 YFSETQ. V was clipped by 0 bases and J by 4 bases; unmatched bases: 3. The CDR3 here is CASSLALAGAETQYF. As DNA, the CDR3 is TGCGCCAGCAGCTTGGCCCTAGCGGGAGCAGAGACCCAGTACTTC.

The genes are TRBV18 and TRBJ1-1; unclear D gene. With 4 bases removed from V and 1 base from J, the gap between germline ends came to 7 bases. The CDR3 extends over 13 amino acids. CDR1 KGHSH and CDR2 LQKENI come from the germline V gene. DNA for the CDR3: TGTGCCAGCTCACGATCAGGGAACACTGAAGCTTTCTTT. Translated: CASSRSGNTEAFF.

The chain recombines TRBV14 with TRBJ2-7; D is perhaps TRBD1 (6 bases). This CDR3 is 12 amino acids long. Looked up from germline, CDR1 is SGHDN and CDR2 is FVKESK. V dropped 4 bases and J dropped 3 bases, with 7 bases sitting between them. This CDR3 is CASSRGHYEQYF. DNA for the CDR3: TGTGCCAGCAGCCGGGGACACTACGAGCAGTACTTC.

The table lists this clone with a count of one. CDR3: CASRLAGGLETQYF. DNA for the CDR3: TGTGCCTCCAGACTAGCGGGAGGTCTGGAGACCCAGTACTTC. J is TRBJ2-5 and V is TRBV30, with 13 nucleotides matching TRBD2. After removal of 7 bases from V and 5 bases from J, the junction contained 7 bases not matched to a gene. The CDR3 consists of 14 residues. The germline gives CDR1 GTSNPN, CDR2 SVGIG (reference sequence).